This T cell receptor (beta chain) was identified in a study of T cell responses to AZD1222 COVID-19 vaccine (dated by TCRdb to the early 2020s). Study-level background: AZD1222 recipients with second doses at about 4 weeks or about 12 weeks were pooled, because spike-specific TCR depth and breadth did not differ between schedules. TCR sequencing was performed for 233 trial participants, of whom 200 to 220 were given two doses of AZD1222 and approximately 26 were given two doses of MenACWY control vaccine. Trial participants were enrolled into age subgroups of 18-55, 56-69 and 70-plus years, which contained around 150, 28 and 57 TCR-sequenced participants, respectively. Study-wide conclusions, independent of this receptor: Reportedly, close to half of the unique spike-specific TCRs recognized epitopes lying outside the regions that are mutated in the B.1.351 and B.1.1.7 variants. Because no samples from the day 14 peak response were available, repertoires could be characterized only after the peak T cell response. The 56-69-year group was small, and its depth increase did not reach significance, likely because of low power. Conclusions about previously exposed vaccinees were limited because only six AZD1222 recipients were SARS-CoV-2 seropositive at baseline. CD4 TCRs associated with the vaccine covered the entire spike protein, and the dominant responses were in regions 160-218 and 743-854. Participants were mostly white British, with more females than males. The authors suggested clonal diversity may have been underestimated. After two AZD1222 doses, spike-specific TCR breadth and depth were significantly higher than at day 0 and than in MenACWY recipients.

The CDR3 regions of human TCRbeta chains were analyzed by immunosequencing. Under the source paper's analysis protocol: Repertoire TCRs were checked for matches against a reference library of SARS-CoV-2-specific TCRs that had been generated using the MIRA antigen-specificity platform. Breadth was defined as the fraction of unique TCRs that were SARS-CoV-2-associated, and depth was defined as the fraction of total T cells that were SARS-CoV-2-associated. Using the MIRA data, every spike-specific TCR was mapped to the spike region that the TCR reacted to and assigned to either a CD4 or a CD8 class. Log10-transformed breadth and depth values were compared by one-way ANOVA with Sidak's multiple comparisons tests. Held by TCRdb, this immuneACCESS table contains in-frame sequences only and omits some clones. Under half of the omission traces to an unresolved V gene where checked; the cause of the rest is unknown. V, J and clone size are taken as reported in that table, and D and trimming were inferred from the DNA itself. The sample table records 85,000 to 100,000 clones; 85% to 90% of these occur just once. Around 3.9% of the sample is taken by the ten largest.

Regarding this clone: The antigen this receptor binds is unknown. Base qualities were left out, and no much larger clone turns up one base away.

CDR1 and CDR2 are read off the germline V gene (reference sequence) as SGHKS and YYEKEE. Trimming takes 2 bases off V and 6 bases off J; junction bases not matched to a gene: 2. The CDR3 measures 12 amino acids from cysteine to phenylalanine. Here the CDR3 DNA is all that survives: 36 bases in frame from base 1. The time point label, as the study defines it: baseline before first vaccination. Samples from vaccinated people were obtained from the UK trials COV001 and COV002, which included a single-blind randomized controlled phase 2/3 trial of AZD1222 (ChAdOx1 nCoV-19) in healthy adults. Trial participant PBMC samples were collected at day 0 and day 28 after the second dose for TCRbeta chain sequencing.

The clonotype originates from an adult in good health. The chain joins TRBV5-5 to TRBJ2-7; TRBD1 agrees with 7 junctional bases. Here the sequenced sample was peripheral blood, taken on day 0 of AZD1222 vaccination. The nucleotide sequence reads TGTGCCAGCAGCTTCAACAGGGGCGAGCAGTACTTC. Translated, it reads CASSFNRGEQYF.